This T cell receptor (beta chain) was sequenced in a study of early T cells in non-severe SARS-CoV-2 infection. As for the study in general: Whole-blood bulk RNA, unsorted, was sequenced, and chains were unpaired. Study-level points and caveats: VDJdb-based annotation leaned toward anti-spike CD8 responses and missed private and CD4 specificities.

Individual cDNA molecules received unique molecular identifiers during library preparation. TCRdb re-called the 5' RACE reads with MiXCR, one entry per CDR3 protein. The sample holds around 68,000 distinct CDR3 sequences, 5.5% to 7% seen once. This clonotype showed up many times. No antigen is known for it. This specimen was whole blood, taken at baseline. The source of this sequence is an adult who was a healthcare worker with PCR-confirmed SARS-CoV-2 infection or an uninfected control (not recorded which).

CDR3: CASSRVGLAVRADTQYF. The CDR3 DNA is TGTGCCAGCTCCCGCGTCGGCCTAGCGGTCCGGGCAGATACGCAGTATTTT. The gene calls are TRBV18 and TRBJ2-3; TRBD2 agrees at 7 bases. Germline CDR1 is KGHSH and CDR2 is LQKENI. V lost 6 bases and J lost 4; bases outside the gene matches: 16. The CDR3 loop spans 17 amino acids. Using reference TRBV18 and TRBJ2-3 for the parts outside the CDR3, the full variable domain is NAGVMQNPRHLVRRRGQEARLRCSPMKGHSHVYWYRQLPEEGLKFMVYLQKENIIDESGMPKERFSAEFPKEGPSILRIQQVVRGDSAAYFCASSRVGLAVRADTQYFGPGTRLTVL.